Below, 14 T cell receptor beta chains from the same sample are listed, as sequenced in a study of molecular identifiers for immune sequencing clone quantification. MiXCR, applied by TCRdb to the PCR reads, yields one record per CDR3 protein. The table shows approximately 680,000 distinct CDR3 sequences, with around 25% occurring only once. The sample taken for sequencing was naive CD8+ T cells from blood, with Jurkat cell RNA spiked in. Noted subset: FACS-sorted CD8+CD4-CCR7+CD45RA+ naive T cells. These receptors all stem from a human donor in good health. Some libraries in this study had Jurkat cell RNA spiked in.

This clonotype has just a few counts. The V call is TRBV7-9, the J call TRBJ2-1, with TRBD1 matching over 7 bases. Germline CDR1 SEHNR, CDR2 FQNEAQ (reference sequence). The CDR3 totals 16 residues. V lost 5 bases and J lost 2; bases outside the gene matches: 9. The CDR3 DNA sequence: TGTGCCAGCAGCGGGGGACAGCCTGATACCTACAATGAGCAGTTCTTC. This translates into CASSGGQPDTYNEQFF.

This clonotype was detected only a few times. The J gene is TRBJ2-7, the V gene TRBV4-3; D may be TRBD1 (5 bases). Germline V lookup: CDR1 LGHNA, CDR2 YSLEER. Trimming left V 0 bases short and J 1 base short, with 19 bases between. The length of the CDR3 is 18 residues. The CDR3 bases are TGCGCCAGCAGCCAAGATTTAAGCAGGGCGTTGGGGTCCTACGAGCAGTACTTC. It specifies CASSQDLSRALGSYEQYF.

This clonotype appeared many times. The chain couples TRBV28 to TRBJ1-5; TRBD1 matches at 8 bases. Germline lookup yields CDR1 MDHEN and CDR2 SYDVKM. V dropped 3 bases and J dropped 3; count of bases not matched to a gene: 16. The CDR3 loop spans 19 amino acids. The CDR3 protein is CASSFRTGPTRAANQPQHF. In nucleotides, the CDR3 is TGTGCCAGCAGTTTCAGGACAGGGCCCACCCGGGCGGCCAATCAGCCCCAGCATTTT.

Comments on this clonotype: This may arise from a read error, as a much more abundant clone is one base away. The CDR3 spells CASSQNWRDVKMNTEAFF. CDR3 DNA: TGTGCCAGCAGCCAAAATTGGAGGGACGTCAAGATGAACACTGAAGCTTTCTTT. The V gene is TRBV28, the J gene TRBJ1-1, with a possible D match to TRBD1 (5 bases). V shed 6 bases and J shed 0 bases, with 23 bases lying between them. Germline V CDR1 and CDR2: MDHEN, SYDVKM. The CDR3 is made up of 18 amino acids.

This clonotype was counted between two and nine times. The rearrangement joins TRBV16 to TRBJ2-5, with TRBD2 identical over 9 bases. The ends lost 5 bases at V and 1 base at J; junction bases unmatched: 5. Germline CDR1 KGHSY, CDR2 FQNENV. The CDR3 has 15 amino acids. In DNA form, the CDR3 reads TGTGCCAGCAGCTTTTGGCGGGAGGGCCAAGAGACCCAGTACTTC. The encoded protein is CASSFWREGQETQYF.

This rearrangement joins TRBV28 to TRBJ2-3, with 10 bases matching TRBD2. CDR1 is MDHEN, CDR2 SYDVKM, per germline. This CDR3 comprises 21 residues. The V and J ends lost 3 bases and 3 bases, in that order; junction bases with no gene match: 21. Here the CDR3 DNA reads TGTGCCAGCAGTTTTGGTCCGGGGCCTAAAAGCGGGAGGGCCGTTACAGATACGCAGTATTTT. Protein product: CASSFGPGPKSGRAVTDTQYF.

The chain joins TRBV6-5 to TRBJ2-1; D is perhaps TRBD2 (6 bases). V was pared by 7 bases and J by 5 bases, with 15 bases between. The V gene's germline CDR1 is MNHEY and CDR2 SVGAGI. The CDR3 consists of 14 residues. The CDR3 loop is CASTSVLADNEQFF. The DNA for the CDR3 is TGTGCCAGCACCTCCGTGTTAGCGGACAATGAGCAGTTCTTC.

This clonotype was counted at least ten times. This sequence joins TRBV6-2 or TRBV6-3 and TRBJ2-3; 13 bases line up with TRBD2. This CDR3 has 17 residues. Germline V gives CDR1 MNHEY, CDR2 SVGEGT. Trimming cost V 5 bases and J 2 bases; bases outside gene matches: 7. The CDR3 DNA reads as TGTGCCAGCAGTGGCCAGGGACTAGCGGGGTCCACAGATACGCAGTATTTT. Its protein is CASSGQGLAGSTDTQYF.

V is TRBV20-1 and J is TRBJ2-1; TRBD2 aligns across 7 bases. The CDR3 consists of 13 residues. J lost 6 bases, V lost 5 bases, and 7 bases had no gene match. The germline gives CDR1 DFQATT, CDR2 SNEGSKA (reference sequence). CDR3 region: CSAWIGGSNEQFF. As DNA, the CDR3 is TGCAGTGCTTGGATTGGCGGGAGCAATGAGCAGTTCTTC.

This clonotype was seen repeatedly, ten times or more. The chain uses TRBV11-2 and TRBJ2-5, with D uncertain. Trimming pared 4 bases from V and 2 bases from J, leaving 14 bases between. Germline loops: CDR1 SGHAT, CDR2 FQNNGV. CDR3 length: 15 residues. The CDR3 sequence: CASSSKLDLQETQYF. The CDR3 coding sequence is TGTGCCAGCAGCTCGAAGCTAGATTTGCAAGAGACCCAGTACTTC.

This clonotype appeared a few times. The rearrangement uses TRBV10-3 and TRBJ2-7, with 9 bases identical to TRBD2. CDR1 is ENHRY, CDR2 SYGVKD, per germline. This CDR3 contains 16 residues. V was pared by 0 bases and J by 2 bases, with 5 bases of the junction left unmatched. The CDR3 sequence is CAISESLTSGTYEQYF. The CDR3 nucleotides are TGTGCCATCAGTGAGTCGTTGACTAGCGGAACCTACGAGCAGTACTTC.

This clonotype occurred a few times. V and J are TRBV5-5 and TRBJ2-1; 11 bases fit TRBD1. With V trimmed by 5 bases and J by 8 bases, 6 bases remained unmatched. The CDR3 length is 14 residues. Germline V CDR1 and CDR2: SGHKS, YYEKEE (reference sequence). The CDR3 region has the DNA TGTGCCAGCAGTTGGACAGGGGGCAGGGATGAGCAGTTCTTC. This translates into CASSWTGGRDEQFF.

This clonotype was found many times. The chain combines TRBV7-6 with TRBJ2-7; no firm D call. V was trimmed by 1 base and J by 6 bases, leaving 10 bases between them. This CDR3 region has 13 residues. Germline V gives CDR1 SGHVS, CDR2 FNYEAQ. CDR3 sequence reads: CASSLERLSEQYF. The CDR3 DNA reads TGTGCCAGCAGCTTAGAGCGACTTAGCGAGCAGTACTTC.

The chain couples TRBV5-4 to TRBJ2-5; D gene unclear. The germline gives CDR1 SGHNT, CDR2 YYREEE (reference sequence). V lost 4 bases and J 4 bases, leaving 14 bases between the germline ends. The CDR3 is 14 amino acids. The CDR3 nucleotides read TGTGCCAGCAGCCTGGGTCTAGACTCAGAGACCCAGTACTTC. It translates to CASSLGLDSETQYF.